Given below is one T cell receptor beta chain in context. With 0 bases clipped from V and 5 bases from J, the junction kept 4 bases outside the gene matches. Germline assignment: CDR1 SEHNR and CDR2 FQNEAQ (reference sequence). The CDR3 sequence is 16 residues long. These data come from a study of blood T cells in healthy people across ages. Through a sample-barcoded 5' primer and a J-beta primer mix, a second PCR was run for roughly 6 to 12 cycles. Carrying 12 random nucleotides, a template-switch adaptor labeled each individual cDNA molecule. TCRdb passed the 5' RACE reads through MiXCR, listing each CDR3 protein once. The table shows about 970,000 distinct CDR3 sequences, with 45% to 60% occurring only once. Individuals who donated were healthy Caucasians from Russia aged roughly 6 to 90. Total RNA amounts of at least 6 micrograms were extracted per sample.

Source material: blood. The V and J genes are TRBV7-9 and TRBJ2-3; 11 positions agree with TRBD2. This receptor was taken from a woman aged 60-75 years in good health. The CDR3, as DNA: TGTGCCAGCAGCTTAGCGACTAGCGGGACAATAGATACGCAGTATTTT. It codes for CASSLATSGTIDTQYF.